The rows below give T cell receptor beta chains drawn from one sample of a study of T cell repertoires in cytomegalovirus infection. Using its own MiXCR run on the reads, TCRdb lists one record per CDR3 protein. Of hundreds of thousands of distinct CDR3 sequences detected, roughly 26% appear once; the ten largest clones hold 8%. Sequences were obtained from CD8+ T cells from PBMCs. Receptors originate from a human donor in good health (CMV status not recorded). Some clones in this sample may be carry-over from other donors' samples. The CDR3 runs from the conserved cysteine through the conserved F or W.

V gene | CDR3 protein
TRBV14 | CASSQPGDDYGYTF
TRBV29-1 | CMVIGWGTEAFF
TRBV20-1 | CSAREPGPDTEAFF
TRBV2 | CASGQFSYEQYF
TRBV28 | CASRDGTDLSNQPQHF
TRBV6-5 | CASRNGGYEQYF
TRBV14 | CASSHNRGRDEKLFF
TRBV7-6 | CASSLRDGTYEQYF
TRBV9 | CASSVVSTGANTEAFF
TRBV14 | CASSQAFTGVEQYF
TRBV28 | CASSLEVGSYNEQFF
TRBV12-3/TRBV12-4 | CASSRRGFWDEQYF
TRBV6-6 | CASSSSSGADKNIQYF